The table lists the clone carrying this T cell receptor beta chain with a count of one. Sequenced by immunoSEQ multiplex PCR; TCRdb stores in-frame clones only, minus some. This table holds fewer than 500,000 clones, 80% to 90% found once. The data stem from a study of blood T cell repertoires in COVID-19. Study as a whole: Acute-phase and convalescent COVID-19 samples originated in the United States, Italy and Spain. PBMCs, B-cell-depleted T cells, or T cells provided the cDNA or gDNA that made up the material.

The length of the CDR3 is 12 residues. V lost 3 bases, J lost 1 base, and 6 bases lay in between. The germline V gene has CDR1 SQVTM and CDR2 ANQGSEA. V is TRBV29-1 and J is TRBJ2-5; the D is unclear. Input material: PBMCs or T cells enriched from blood (not recorded which). This TCR was sampled from a man aged 25 to 40 who had recovered from COVID-19. The CDR3 loop is CSVDIVQETQYF. The DNA for the CDR3 is TGCAGCGTTGATATTGTCCAAGAGACCCAGTACTTC.